These T cell receptor beta chains were read from a single sample in a study of blood T cell repertoires in COVID-19. Only in-frame clones appear in the TCRdb table, and some are missing; sequencing was by immunoSEQ multiplex PCR. Here the sample spans approximately 110,000 clones, approximately 84% being singletons. Sequenced: peripheral blood. Receptors were obtained from a man between 40 and 49 years old with acute or convalescent COVID-19. Both conserved end residues are part of each CDR3. Fields, in order: J gene, V gene, clone size, D gene, CDR3 DNA, CDR3 protein. A D gene is named only where the DNA matches it firmly. Not every row has a clone size; where given, it reads once, few, many or a size class.

TRBJ1-6 | TRBV5-1 | NA | NA | TGCGCCAGCAGGCGGGGAGGCGATAATTCACCCCTCCACTTT | CASRRGGDNSPLHF
TRBJ2-7 | TRBV28 | NA | NA | TGTGCCAGCAGTTTTTCTAGGGGGAGTCCGCTATTCTACGAGCAGTACTTC | CASSFSRGSPLFYEQYF
TRBJ1-6 | TRBV10-3 | NA | TRBD1 | TGTGCCATCAGGCCCGGACAGGGTTTATCACCCCTCCACTTT | CAIRPGQGLSPLHF
TRBJ2-7 | TRBV5-5 | NA | TRBD1 | TGTGCCAACCTACAGGGGATACACGAGCAGTACTTC | CANLQGIHEQYF
TRBJ2-1 | TRBV5-1 | NA | NA | TGCGCCAGCGGACTACGGGGGGACAAATACAATGAGCAGTTCTTC | CASGLRGDKYNEQFF
TRBJ2-3 | TRBV5-8 | NA | NA | TGTGCCAGCAGCTTACGGTGGGGGCGCGGGACAGATACGCAGTATTTT | CASSLRWGRGTDTQYF
TRBJ2-3 | TRBV7-8 | NA | TRBD1 | TGTGCCAGCAGCTCTCGGACAGGATACACAGATACGCAGTATTTT | CASSSRTGYTDTQYF
TRBJ2-3 | TRBV11-2 | NA | TRBD2 | TGTGCCAGCAGCTTTCTAGCGGCTAGCACAGATACGCAGTATTTT | CASSFLAASTDTQYF
TRBJ2-3 | TRBV7-2 | NA | TRBD2 | TGTGCCAGCAGCTTGGGACTAGCGTTTGATACGCAGTATTTT | CASSLGLAFDTQYF
TRBJ2-3 | TRBV18 | NA | TRBD1 | TGTGCCAGCTCACCATTTGGGACAGGGGTAGCAGATACGCAGTATTTT | CASSPFGTGVADTQYF
TRBJ2-3 | TRBV5-4 | NA | NA | TGTGCCAGCAGCCCCCCGGCTAGCTTGGCAGATACGCAGTATTTT | CASSPPASLADTQYF
TRBJ1-2 | TRBV4-1 | NA | NA | TGCGCCAGCAGCCAAGACCCTATGCGGGGGTCTAACTATGGCTACACCTTC | CASSQDPMRGSNYGYTF
TRBJ1-4 | TRBV10-2 | NA | TRBD1 | TGCGCCAGCAGTGAGTCCGGACAGGGATCGGAAAAACTGTTTTTT | CASSESGQGSEKLFF
TRBJ2-5 | TRBV7-2 | NA | NA | TGTGCCAGCAGCTTCGCAGCGGGAGAGACCCAGTACTTC | CASSFAAGETQYF
TRBJ2-5 | TRBV5-6 | NA | NA | TGTGCCAGCAGCCCCGGGTCCTGGGAGACCCAGTACTTC | CASSPGSWETQYF
TRBJ1-5 | TRBV19 | NA | NA | TGTGCCAGCTCTGACAGAGATCAGCCCCAGCATTTT | CASSDRDQPQHF
TRBJ1-5 | TRBV6-5 | NA | NA | TGTGCCAGCAGCCGGGGGGGGTCAAATCAGCCCCAGCATTTT | CASSRGGSNQPQHF
TRBJ2-1 | TRBV7-2 | few | NA | TGTGCCAGCAGCTCCGCCGGACTCTCCTACAATGAGCAGTTCTTC | CASSSAGLSYNEQFF
TRBJ1-4 | TRBV7-9 | NA | NA | TGTGCCAGCAGCCGGGACATGAGTAATGAAAAACTGTTTTTT | CASSRDMSNEKLFF
TRBJ2-1 | TRBV7-7 | NA | TRBD2 | TGTGCTAGCAGCTTAGGACTGGCGGGGGGTACGGATGAGCAGTTCTTC | CASSLGLAGGTDEQFF
TRBJ2-3 | TRBV7-9 | NA | TRBD1 | TGTGCCAGCACCCCGGGGGACAGGGGATCAGATACGCAGTATTTT | CASTPGDRGSDTQYF
TRBJ2-2 | TRBV7-3 | NA | NA | TGTGCCAGCAGGGGGCAGCTAGGCACCGGGGAGCTGTTTTTT | CASRGQLGTGELFF
TRBJ2-1 | TRBV5-1 | NA | TRBD1 | TGCGCCAGCAGCGCCACCGGGACAGCTTACAATGAGCAGTTCTTC | CASSATGTAYNEQFF
TRBJ2-2 | TRBV28 | NA | NA | TGTGCCAGCCTGAAGACGGGGACCGGGGAGCTGTTTTTT | CASLKTGTGELFF
TRBJ2-4 | TRBV28 | NA | NA | TGTGCCAGCAGCCCGTTAGCCGGAGGTAACATTCAGTACTTC | CASSPLAGGNIQYF
TRBJ2-1 | TRBV19 | NA | NA | TGTGCCAGTAGAAGGGGGGGCGAGGATGAGCAGTTCTTC | CASRRGGEDEQFF
TRBJ2-7 | TRBV28 | NA | NA | TGTGCCAGCAGTTCCAGCGGCCCGAGGGCCTACGAGCAGTACTTC | CASSSSGPRAYEQYF
TRBJ2-7 | TRBV7-8 | NA | NA | TGTGCCAGCAGCTCCCGATTCGGCTCCTACGAGCAGTACTTC | CASSSRFGSYEQYF
TRBJ2-1 | TRBV7-2 | few | NA | TGTGCCAGCAGCTTTTGGGCCATTAAACTCGATGAGCAGTTCTTC | CASSFWAIKLDEQFF
TRBJ1-1 | TRBV18 | NA | TRBD1 | TGTGCCAGCTCACCACTGGGACAGGGGGCTTACACTGAAGCTTTCTTT | CASSPLGQGAYTEAFF
TRBJ2-5 | TRBV7-2 | once | NA | TGTGCCAGCAGCTTTGTCCTCGAGACCCAGTACTTC | CASSFVLETQYF
TRBJ2-1 | TRBV25-1 | NA | NA | TGTGCCAGCAGCGGGTCCGGGGGTGGTTTTGAGCAGTTCTTC | CASSGSGGGFEQFF
TRBJ2-7 | TRBV5-5 | NA | NA | TGTGCCAGCAGCCCCATGGGCGGGGTCTACGAGCAGTACTTC | CASSPMGGVYEQYF
TRBJ2-2 | TRBV5-4 | few | NA | TGTGCCAGCAGCAGCGGCCTGAACACCGGGGAGCTGTTTTTT | CASSSGLNTGELFF
TRBJ1-1 | TRBV6-5 | NA | NA | TGTGCCAGCCGCCTGGTAGTTGGGAACACTGAAGCTTTCTTT | CASRLVVGNTEAFF
TRBJ2-1 | TRBV5-5 | NA | TRBD2 | TGTGCCAGCAGTATTCTAGCGGGGCCCTACAATGAGCAGTTCTTC | CASSILAGPYNEQFF
TRBJ2-7 | TRBV6-6 | NA | TRBD1 | TGTGCCAGCAGGGACAGGGCCCACGAGCAGTACTTC | CASRDRAHEQYF
TRBJ2-3 | TRBV2 | once | TRBD1 | TGTGCCAGCAGGCTCCCGGGACAGGGAACAGATACGCAGTATTTT | CASRLPGQGTDTQYF
TRBJ1-3 | TRBV7-9 | few | NA | TGTGCCAGCAGGCCGCCCGGGACAATCAAAGGAAACACCATATATTTT | CASRPPGTIKGNTIYF
TRBJ2-7 | TRBV6-7 | NA | NA | TGTGCCAGCAGCCTCTATAAACAGGGAGTGAGGGACGAGCAGTACTTC | CASSLYKQGVRDEQYF
TRBJ2-1 | TRBV4-2 | once | TRBD2 | TGTGCCAGCAGCCAAGCCCCAGGGAGGGGGCAGTTCTTC | CASSQAPGRGQFF
TRBJ1-6 | TRBV7-5 | NA | NA | TGTGCCAGAAGCCTTCCTGGACGGGAAAATTCACCCCTCCACTTT | CARSLPGRENSPLHF
TRBJ1-6 | TRBV7-2 | NA | TRBD1 | TGTGCCAGCAGCGCCAGGACAGGGGTCAATTCACCCCTCCACTTT | CASSARTGVNSPLHF
TRBJ2-7 | TRBV30 | NA | NA | TGTGCCATCGGTTGGCGGGGAAACTACGAGCAGTACTTC | CAIGWRGNYEQYF